Given below is one T cell receptor beta chain in context. The antigen is undetermined. The data were produced by immunoSEQ multiplex PCR, yet TCRdb's version contains in-frame clones alone and is incomplete. The table has about 280,000 clones, 70% to 90% seen once. V gave up 0 bases and J gave up 8 bases; unmatched junction bases: 7. This CDR3 comprises 14 residues. Germline CDR1 and CDR2: SGDLS and YYNGEE. This sample is part of a study of cytomegalovirus exposure and HLA in healthy donors. Overall study context: The approximately 120 validation repertoires, a later analysis reported, used the same platform as the 666 repertoires from the first cohort.

Study-wide findings and caveats: The study put roughly 160 TCR beta chains on its list as cytomegalovirus-associated. The classifier reportedly diagnosed cytomegalovirus status with high sensitivity and specificity.

Sequencing was performed on PBMCs. The V and J genes are TRBV9 and TRBJ1-2, with TRBD1 matching over 7 bases. The sequence derives from a woman between 18 and 29 years old in good health and CMV-seronegative. This chain's CDR3 is CASSVALTGVGYTF. The CDR3 coding sequence is TGTGCCAGCAGCGTAGCCCTAACAGGGGTGGGCTACACCTTC.